The rows below give T cell receptor beta chains drawn from one sample of a study of CD8 T cells in ankylosing spondylitis. TCRdb fed the 5' RACE reads into MiXCR, producing one record per CDR3 protein. There are 7,500 to 10,000 distinct CDR3 sequences in the sample; 5% to 6.5% occur only once, and around 40% lies in the top ten. Sequencing was carried out using blood, either unsorted or a sorted T cell fraction (not recorded which). The origin of the receptors is a female donor with ankylosing spondylitis or in good health (not recorded which). Both conserved end residues are part of each CDR3. The order of the fields is V gene, J gene, CDR3 protein.

TRBV9	TRBJ2-4	CASSAPRVAGEAKNIQYF
TRBV9	TRBJ2-5	CASSASGLAVQTQYF
TRBV9	TRBJ2-1	CASSLKGQNNEQFF
TRBV9	TRBJ2-7	CASSVDGRASHEQYF
TRBV9	TRBJ2-7	CASSPRTGGYEQYF
TRBV9	TRBJ2-3	CASSVERENSQYF
TRBV9	TRBJ2-7	CASSVTGGNDYEQYF
TRBV9	TRBJ2-1	CASSVQGSSYNEQFF
TRBV9	TRBJ1-6	CASSEMGANSPLHF
TRBV9	TRBJ1-1	CASSVGRYTEAFF
TRBV9	TRBJ1-2	CASSVSKLGDYGYTF
TRBV9	TRBJ1-5	CASSVDGGNQPQHF
TRBV9	TRBJ2-5	CASSVATSQPRQTQYF
TRBV9	TRBJ2-1	CASSRDSGNEQFF
TRBV12-3/TRBV12-4	TRBJ2-7	CAFSPTTSGRASNDYEQYF
TRBV9	TRBJ2-2	CASSMRTSGVNTGELFF
TRBV9	TRBJ1-1	CASSVDAQGGNTEAFF
TRBV9	TRBJ2-2	CASSVESGLWTGELFF
TRBV9	TRBJ2-2	CASSATTGGYTGELFF
TRBV9	TRBJ2-3	CASSVGGARQDTQYF
TRBV9	TRBJ1-2	CASSVGVFNYGYTF
TRBV9	TRBJ2-2	CASSPGLAANTGELFF
TRBV9	TRBJ2-2	CASSVGGRMNTGELFF
TRBV9	TRBJ2-3	CASSDSGTSGIPDTQYF
TRBV9	TRBJ2-2	CASRTGGFTGELFF
TRBV9	TRBJ2-1	CASSARDREYNEQFF
TRBV9	TRBJ2-1	CASSVGGGEQFF
TRBV9	TRBJ2-5	CASSPVSYQETQYF
TRBV9	TRBJ2-3	CASSEAGGATDTQYF
TRBV9	TRBJ2-1	CASSVGTGRYEQFF
TRBV9	TRBJ2-1	CASSPRAGGNNEQFF
TRBV9	TRBJ2-3	CASSVVAGFPTDTQYF
TRBV9	TRBJ2-7	CASSPGTGGLEQYF
TRBV9	TRBJ1-1	CASSRGNTEAFF
TRBV9	TRBJ2-2	CASSIRRSTGELFF
TRBV9	TRBJ2-3	CASSPSEDTQYF
TRBV9	TRBJ2-1	CASSVIPGTSGGAINEQFF
TRBV9	TRBJ2-5	CASNAGGAPQETQYF
TRBV3-1	TRBJ2-1	CASSLPRPQTGLAGESYNEQFF
TRBV9	TRBJ1-3	CASSPGNTIYF
TRBV9	TRBJ2-5	CASGFDPDRSQETQYF
TRBV9	TRBJ1-5	CASSPDSGRNQPQHF
TRBV9	TRBJ2-7	CASSKKSTSAAYEQYF
TRBV9	TRBJ2-2	CASSGRGGVGGELFF
TRBV27	TRBJ1-5	CASTQSNQPQHF
TRBV9	TRBJ2-3	CASSVGVYSTDTQYF
TRBV9	TRBJ1-6	CASSARPGTHSPLHF
TRBV9	TRBJ2-3	CASSAPVAGEGTDTQYF
TRBV9	TRBJ2-1	CASSLGRDRLFF
TRBV9	TRBJ2-7	CASSPTTGTLSSYEQYF
TRBV9	TRBJ2-3	CASSGSGGGPQDTQYF
TRBV9	TRBJ2-5	CASSVDRDVKETQYF
TRBV9	TRBJ2-3	CASSVVSGAGRTDTQYF